This record covers a single T cell receptor beta chain. Authors' data handling: Reference gene primer amplification in the assay estimated nucleated cell counts. Produced via immunoSEQ multiplex PCR; TCRdb's table is partial and in-frame only. The V and J calls and clone size come from that table; D and trimming were worked out from the DNA. The sample has 150,000 to 200,000 clones, around three quarters seen once; the top ten hold 17%. V lost 4 bases and J lost 5; bases outside the gene matches: 4. The length of the CDR3 is 13 residues. Germline V CDR1 and CDR2: MDHEN, SYDVKM. The source of the sample is a study of blood T cell repertoires in COVID-19. Study background: Acute and convalescent COVID-19 samples came from the United States, Italy and Spain. In each case, the material was cDNA or gDNA derived from T cells, B-cell-depleted T cells, or PBMCs.

The source material was peripheral blood. The TCR comes from a man aged 55 to 69 with active or convalescent COVID-19. V gene TRBV28 combines with J gene TRBJ1-1; TRBD1 agrees at 7 bases. The CDR3 here is CASSWGQRTEAFF. For the CDR3, the DNA is TGTGCCAGCAGTTGGGGACAGAGGACTGAAGCTTTCTTT.